The clone carrying this T cell receptor beta chain was seen a few times. What it recognizes is unknown. The sample belongs to a study of T cells in localized non-small cell lung cancer. Clones were read by immunoSEQ multiplex PCR, and TCRdb kept only the in-frame ones, dropping some. The sample yields around 4,800 clones, about a third seen once. CDR3 length equals 13 residues. Germline CDR1 reads GTSNPN; CDR2 reads SVGIG (reference sequence). V was trimmed by 2 bases and J by 8 bases, leaving 12 bases between them. Study observations and caveats: Sequencing covered just one tumor region, so heterogeneity cannot be ruled out. There were a median around 53 of the top 100 tumor clones appearing in adjacent lung. Adjacent uninvolved lung tissue had the highest T cell clonality, exceeding tumor.

This TCR was recovered from a female donor aged 60 or older with stage I lung adenocarcinoma. The sample was lung tumor tissue, taken before any cancer treatment. The V gene is TRBV30, the J gene TRBJ1-4; D remains ambiguous. This CDR3 reads CAWSKAAYEKLFF. CDR3 DNA: TGTGCCTGGAGTAAGGCGGCCTACGAAAAACTGTTTTTT.